This T cell receptor beta chain is drawn from a study of cytomegalovirus exposure and HLA in healthy donors. Study-level points and caveats: A highly shared variant cluster was judged a likely technical artifact. It was assumed in the presence/absence analyses that sequencing depth was roughly uniform across donors. Rarity marked most TCR sequences, yet some public TCRs occurred in many donors.

PCR employed 60 Vbeta and 13 Jbeta primers. The table came from immunoSEQ multiplex PCR; TCRdb's copy has only in-frame clones and leaves some out. Among roughly 120,000 clones, 74% were seen once, and the ten largest hold 3.5% to 5%. V was trimmed by 2 bases and J by 1 base, leaving 10 bases between them. Germline CDR1 and CDR2: SGHTA and FQGTGA. The CDR3 runs 15 residues. Each of the donors was a healthy bone marrow donor. About this clone: Antigen specificity is unknown.

The chain uses TRBV7-3 and TRBJ2-3, with D maybe TRBD2 (5 bases). The sample comprised PBMCs. The sequence came from a woman aged 45-65 years in good health and CMV-seropositive. The CDR3 protein is CASSLSLRGTDTQYF. DNA for the CDR3: TGTGCCAGCAGCTTATCCCTGCGGGGCACAGATACGCAGTATTTT.